Below, 2 T cell receptor beta chains from the same sample are listed, as sequenced in a study of vaccination effects on CD4 cells after COVID-19. These receptors lack a known antigen. Before sequencing, viral peptide pools were used by the ViraFEST assay to expand antigen-specific CD4+ T cells. Following a 10-day culture, CD4+ T cells were purified. Assay: immunoSEQ multiplex PCR; the TCRdb copy retains only in-frame clones and omits some. The sample records over 7,500 clones, approximately 74% being singletons. This material consisted of CD4+ T cells from PBMCs cultured with HCoV-229E spike peptides, taken before COVID-19 vaccination. The receptors were gathered from a human donor who received a COVID-19 vaccine.

The chain combines TRBV4-1 with TRBJ2-7; TRBD1 matches 8 bases. Germline V gives CDR1 MGHRA, CDR2 YSYEKL. V lost 4 bases and J lost 0; bases outside the gene matches: 5. The CDR3 sequence is 15 residues long. CDR3: CASSLGTGDSYEQYF. The CDR3 DNA reads TGCGCCAGCAGCCTGGGGACAGGAGACTCCTACGAGCAGTACTTC.

The chain recombines TRBV7-9 with TRBJ2-7; perhaps D is TRBD1 or TRBD2 (6 bases each). The ends were cut back, 0 bases at V and 5 bases at J, with 8 bases in the middle. Germline-derived CDR1 and CDR2 are SEHNR and FQNEAQ (reference sequence). CDR3 length: 13 residues. The CDR3 nucleotides read TGTGCCAGCAGCTTAGCCGGGGGCGACGAGCAGTACTTC. It specifies CASSLAGGDEQYF.